These T cell receptor beta chains were read from a single sample in a study of T cells in Graves' hyperthyroidism and ophthalmopathy. TCRdb fed the multiplex PCR reads into MiXCR, producing one record per CDR3 protein. The sample includes a few hundred thousand distinct CDR3 sequences, 18% of them seen just once. Input material: blood. The receptor set was obtained from a woman in her thirties or forties with Graves' ophthalmopathy. The CDR3 runs from the conserved cysteine through the conserved F or W. The D gene is left open where the match is weak. Clone size, where shown, is once, few, many, or a class for clones that have expanded.

v_call	d_call	clone_size	j_call	cdr3_nt	cdr3_aa
TRBV4-1	-	many	TRBJ1-5	TGCGCCAGCAGCCAAACGGGAGATGGGGGCCAGCCCCAGCATTTT	CASSQTGDGGQPQHF
TRBV2	-	many	TRBJ2-4	TGTGCCAGCAGTGACAGCTGGGGAGACAAAAACATTCAGTACTTC	CASSDSWGDKNIQYF
TRBV5-1	TRBD1	-	TRBJ1-1	TGCGCCAGCACCTTCGGGACAGCGAACACTGAAGCTTTCTTT	CASTFGTANTEAFF
TRBV5-5	-	many	TRBJ1-1	TGTGCCAGCAGCTTGGATGTAGGGGCGAGGAACACTGAAGCTTTCTTT	CASSLDVGARNTEAFF
TRBV6-5	-	many	TRBJ1-5	TGTGCCAGCAGTTACTCGACTGGACAGCCCCAGCATTTT	CASSYSTGQPQHF
TRBV6-1	TRBD1	-	TRBJ2-2	TGTGCCAGCAGTGAAGCATCGACGTCGGGACAGGGAGCCGGGGAGCTGTTTTTT	CASSEASTSGQGAGELFF
TRBV30	-	many	TRBJ1-1	TGTGCCTGGAGTAGGCAGGACACTGAAGCTTTCTTT	CAWSRQDTEAFF
TRBV3-1	-	many	TRBJ1-1	TGTGCCAGCAGCCAAGAACTCATGAACACTGAAGCTTTCTTT	CASSQELMNTEAFF
TRBV11-2	TRBD2	many	TRBJ2-7	TGTGCCAGCAGCCCCAAGGGGCGGGAGAGCTCCTACGAGCAGTACTTC	CASSPKGRESSYEQYF
TRBV28	TRBD2	-	TRBJ2-7	TGTGCCAGCAGTTCCAGCGGGAGGGCCCGTGAGCAGTACTTC	CASSSSGRAREQYF
TRBV5-1	-	many	TRBJ2-2	TGCGCCAGCGGTCCGCGGCAGGGGAACACCGGGGAGCTGTTTTTT	CASGPRQGNTGELFF
TRBV6-2/TRBV6-3	-	many	TRBJ2-5	TGTGCCAGCCGGGACCCCGGGGGTAGAGAGACCCAGTACTTC	CASRDPGGRETQYF
TRBV19	-	many	TRBJ2-2	TGTGCCAGTAGTCGTTACGCCGGGGAGCTGTTTTTT	CASSRYAGELFF
TRBV19	-	many	TRBJ2-4	TGTGCCAGTACGGCCAAAAACATTCAGTACTTC	CASTAKNIQYF
TRBV10-2	-	many	TRBJ2-4	TGCGCCAGCAGTGTTGACTTAAACATTCAGTACTTC	CASSVDLNIQYF
TRBV12-3/TRBV12-4	-	-	TRBJ1-5	TGTGCCAGCAGGTATGGGGGTCAGCCCCAGCATTTT	CASRYGGQPQHF
TRBV30	TRBD1	few	TRBJ1-2	TGTGCCTGGAGGGGCAGGGGGCACTATGGCTACACCTTC	CAWRGRGHYGYTF
TRBV7-2	-	many	TRBJ1-3	TGTGCCAGCAGCTGGACATATCGTGGAAACACCATATATTTT	CASSWTYRGNTIYF
TRBV27	TRBD2	many	TRBJ2-7	TGTGCCAGCAGTCGACTAGCGGCCGATTACGAGCAGTACTTC	CASSRLAADYEQYF
TRBV7-9	-	many	TRBJ1-2	TGTGCCAGCAGCTTAGACACGGGTGGCTACACCTTC	CASSLDTGGYTF
TRBV20-1	-	many	TRBJ1-1	TGCAGTGCTAGAAAGGGGCGAATGACTGAAGCTTTCTTT	CSARKGRMTEAFF
TRBV6-5	-	many	TRBJ2-5	TGTGCCAGCAGTTACTCTTTGGGAGAGACCCAGTACTTC	CASSYSLGETQYF
TRBV27	-	many	TRBJ2-5	TGTGCCAGCAGTCCCCATCCCTCGACAGGGACTGAGGAGACCCAGTACTTC	CASSPHPSTGTEETQYF
TRBV6-1	-	many	TRBJ1-5	TGTGCCAGCAGTGAAGAGTTTCAGGTTTACCAGCCCCAGCATTTT	CASSEEFQVYQPQHF
TRBV3-1	-	few	TRBJ2-2	TGTGCCAGCAGCCGACAAACAGGTTCGAACACCGGGGAGCTGTTTTTT	CASSRQTGSNTGELFF
TRBV24-1	TRBD2	many	TRBJ2-2	TGTGCCACCAGTGAACCACGGACTAGTGACTGGACCGGGGAGCTGTTTTTT	CATSEPRTSDWTGELFF
TRBV5-4	-	many	TRBJ1-2	TGTGCCAGCAGCAGTCGACAGGAACCTTATGGCTACACCTTC	CASSSRQEPYGYTF
TRBV27	-	many	TRBJ1-1	TGTGCCATCACCCCGGCCAGCAGTTTATCCGGACGGGCGAACACTGAAGCTTTCTTT	CAITPASSLSGRANTEAFF
TRBV6-4	TRBD2	-	TRBJ2-5	TGTGCCAGCAGTGCTTCAGCGGGAGGAGAGACCCAGTACTTC	CASSASAGGETQYF
TRBV12-3/TRBV12-4	TRBD1	many	TRBJ1-1	TGTGCCAGCAGGGATCCGGGACAGGGGGCTTTGCGAGCTTTCTTT	CASRDPGQGALRAFF
TRBV5-1	-	many	TRBJ1-2	TGCGCCAGCAGCTTAGATCCAACAGGGTCGTACTATGGCTACACCTTC	CASSLDPTGSYYGYTF
TRBV27	-	-	TRBJ1-4	TGTGCCAGCAGTTTATCGGGGGAGTCATATGAAAAACTGTTTTTT	CASSLSGESYEKLFF
TRBV6-1	TRBD2	-	TRBJ2-5	TGTGCCAGCAGTGATGGAGCGGGAGGGACGGAGACCCAGTACTTC	CASSDGAGGTETQYF
TRBV19	-	-	TRBJ2-7	TGTGCCAGTAGCCGAGAACCCAGTAGCTCCTACGAGCAGTACTTC	CASSREPSSSYEQYF
TRBV28	-	many	TRBJ2-7	TGTGCCAGCAGTAACCGAGGCAGATGGGGTTTCAACTCCTACGAGCAGTACTTC	CASSNRGRWGFNSYEQYF
TRBV9	-	few	TRBJ2-5	TGTGCCAGCAGCCCCTCTATGGCTAAAGAGACCCAGTACTTC	CASSPSMAKETQYF
TRBV25-1	-	many	TRBJ1-1	TGTGCCAGCAGTGAATATCTAGCGGGGGATCGGGTGATGAACACTGAAGCTTTCTTT	CASSEYLAGDRVMNTEAFF
TRBV25-1	-	many	TRBJ2-5	TGTGCCAGCAGTGGGACCGGGATTTCAGTGGGGACCCAGTACTTC	CASSGTGISVGTQYF
TRBV4-2	TRBD1	many	TRBJ1-2	TGTGCCAGCAGCCAAGAGGCAGGGGGTTATTATGGCTACACCTTC	CASSQEAGGYYGYTF
TRBV18	-	-	TRBJ1-1	TGTGCCTGCTCACCACCGAACAGGCATCCAATAGAAACTGAAGCTTTCTTT	CACSPPNRHPIETEAFF
TRBV19	-	many	TRBJ1-2	TGTGCCAGTAGTTCCCCCCCTCGACAGGTCCAGTACTATGGCTACACCTTC	CASSSPPRQVQYYGYTF
TRBV13	-	many	TRBJ2-7	TGTGCCAGCAGCCCCGGGGGTCCTGGGACGTACTTC	CASSPGGPGTYF
TRBV28	-	many	TRBJ1-5	TGTGCCAGCAGTTTAGGACCCGGGGCAGGGGCTTGGGAGCAGCCCCAGCATTTT	CASSLGPGAGAWEQPQHF
TRBV27	-	many	TRBJ2-7	TGTGCCAGCAGTTTATCGTGGGGAGGAGACGAGCAGTACTTC	CASSLSWGGDEQYF
TRBV6-1	TRBD1	-	TRBJ2-5	TGTGCCAGCAGTGAGGAATACAGGGGTTTCCAAGAGACCCAGTACTTC	CASSEEYRGFQETQYF
TRBV27	-	many	TRBJ2-2	TGTGCCAGCAGTAAGGTTCTGAAACAGTGGAACACCGGGGAGCTGTTTTTT	CASSKVLKQWNTGELFF
TRBV30	-	few	TRBJ2-3	TGTGCCTGGAGGACGGAAGATACGCAGTATTTT	CAWRTEDTQYF
TRBV28	-	many	TRBJ2-7	TGTGCCAGCAGATTGACAGGTGACACCTACGAGCAGTACTTC	CASRLTGDTYEQYF
TRBV6-1	TRBD1	-	TRBJ1-2	TGTGCCAGCAGTGAAGTCTCGCGGGACAGGGGGTATGGCTACACCTTC	CASSEVSRDRGYGYTF
TRBV6-5	-	many	TRBJ1-1	TGTGCCAGCAGTTCCGGACTGAGCACTGAAGCTTTCTTT	CASSSGLSTEAFF
TRBV28	TRBD2	many	TRBJ2-2	TGTGCCAGCAGTGAAACTAGCGGGTTGAACACCGGGGAGCTGTTTTTT	CASSETSGLNTGELFF
TRBV12-3/TRBV12-4	-	once	TRBJ1-1	TGTGCCAGCAGTCGCACCAGGATGGGGAACACTGAAGCTTTCTTT	CASSRTRMGNTEAFF
TRBV29-1	-	many	TRBJ2-7	TGCAGCGTTGCTACAGGAACCTACGAGCAGTACTTC	CSVATGTYEQYF
TRBV12-3/TRBV12-4	-	many	TRBJ2-7	TGTGCCAGCAGTTTATCGGCCTCCTTCGAGCAGTACTTC	CASSLSASFEQYF
TRBV7-2	-	many	TRBJ2-7	TGTGCCAGCAGCTTAGAACCGGGAGTTCCCGAGCAGTACTTC	CASSLEPGVPEQYF
TRBV12-3/TRBV12-4	TRBD2	many	TRBJ2-1	TGTGCCAGCAGTTGGGGAGGGCCAATGGGTTACAATGAGCAGTTCTTC	CASSWGGPMGYNEQFF
TRBV7-8	TRBD1	many	TRBJ1-1	TGTGCCAGCAGTTCAGGTCGCAGGGGGTATGTGAACGCTTTCTTT	CASSSGRRGYVNAFF
TRBV19	-	many	TRBJ2-2	TGTGCCAGTAGTAACCAGGGCAGACAAACCGGGGAGCTGTTTTTT	CASSNQGRQTGELFF